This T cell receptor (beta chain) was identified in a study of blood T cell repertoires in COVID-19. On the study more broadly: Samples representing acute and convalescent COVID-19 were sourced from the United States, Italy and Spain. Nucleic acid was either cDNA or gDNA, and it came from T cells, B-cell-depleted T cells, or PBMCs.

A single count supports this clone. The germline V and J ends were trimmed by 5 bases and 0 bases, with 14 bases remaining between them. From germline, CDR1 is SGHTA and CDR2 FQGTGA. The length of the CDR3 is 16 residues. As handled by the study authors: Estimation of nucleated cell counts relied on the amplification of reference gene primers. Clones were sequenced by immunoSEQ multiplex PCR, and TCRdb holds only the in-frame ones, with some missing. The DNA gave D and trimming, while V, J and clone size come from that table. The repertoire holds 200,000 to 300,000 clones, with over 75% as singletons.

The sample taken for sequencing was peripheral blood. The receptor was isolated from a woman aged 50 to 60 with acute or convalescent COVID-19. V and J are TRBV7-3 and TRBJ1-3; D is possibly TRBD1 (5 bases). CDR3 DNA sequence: TGTGCCAGCAGCAAAGGGGCGGGATACTCTGGAAACACCATATATTTT. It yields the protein CASSKGAGYSGNTIYF. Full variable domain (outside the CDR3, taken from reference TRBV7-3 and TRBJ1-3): GAGVSQTPSNKVTEKGKYVELRCDPISGHTALYWYRQSLGQGPEFLIYFQGTGAADDSGLPNDRFFAVRPEGSVSTLKIQRTERGDSAVYLCASSKGAGYSGNTIYFGEGSWLTVV.